This entry is about one TCR beta chain. Its antigen is still unknown. The data belong to a study of breast tumors, draining lymph nodes, adjacent tissues. TCRdb itself ran the multiplex PCR reads through MiXCR, one entry per CDR3 protein. The table includes approximately 300,000 distinct CDR3 sequences, over 25% detected once. Regarding the study as a whole: Data fit most tumor T cells coming from lymph node, expanding in tumor. Tumor repertoires ranked between lymph nodes and nontumor tissue in diversity, with V and J gene preferences. Data only fit, rather than demonstrated, lymph node origin of most tumor T cells.

The V gene lost 3 bases and the J gene lost 0 bases, with 9 bases spanning the gap. CDR1 MDHEN and CDR2 SYDVKM come from the germline V gene. The CDR3 covers 15 residues. Samples came from axillary lymph nodes draining the breast cancer. J is TRBJ1-3 and V is TRBV28, with a tentative D call TRBD1 (6 bases). The sequence was obtained from a female donor with breast cancer. Some clones in this sample may be carry-over from other donors' samples. The sequenced sample consisted of axillary lymph node tissue. This CDR3 is CASSLGALSGNTIYF. DNA for the CDR3: TGTGCCAGCAGTTTGGGGGCCCTCTCTGGAAACACCATATATTTT.